This TCR beta chain was identified during a study of T cells in Graves' hyperthyroidism and ophthalmopathy. Study results and caveats: Most clonotypes expanded in thyroid above 0.001 were likewise present in blood.

RNA transcripts served as the template for amplifying TCR beta CDR3 regions. Carried out on the TCR CDR3, a first-round RT-PCR used the HTBI primer set. TCRdb analysed the multiplex PCR reads with MiXCR anew, one entry per CDR3 protein. The sample includes around 55,000 distinct CDR3 sequences, roughly 50% of them seen just once. As to this clonotype: Its antigen is still unknown.

The V and J ends lost 4 bases and 5 bases, in that order; junction bases with no gene match: 14. The CDR3 is 17 amino acids. Germline CDR1 SGHDT, CDR2 YYEEEE. The clonotype originates from a woman between 50 and 59 years old with Graves' ophthalmopathy. The chain couples TRBV5-6 to TRBJ2-5, with 10 bases that match TRBD2. Source material: blood. The CDR3 DNA follows: TGTGCCAGCAGCCCAACCCCTGGAGCGGGGGGGGTTGAGACCCAGTACTTC. Its protein product is CASSPTPGAGGVETQYF.